The clone carrying this T cell receptor (beta chain) has a handful of counts. TCRdb re-called the RT-PCR reads through MiXCR, storing one row per CDR3 protein. The table lists almost 700,000 distinct CDR3 sequences, 14% of them singletons. Germline CDR1 reads MNHEY; CDR2 reads SMNVEV (reference sequence). This CDR3 spans 14 amino acids. V trimming: 5 bases; J trimming: 4 bases; junction bases outside the gene matches: 8. The sequenced sample consisted of memory CD4+ T cells from blood. This receptor was obtained from a female donor in good health, serving as a healthy control. This chain links TRBV27 with TRBJ2-7, with 7 bases lining up with TRBD1. The CDR3 nucleotides read TGTGCCAGCAGTCGACAGGGTGGAAGGTACGAGCAGTACTTC. Translating it yields CASSRQGGRYEQYF.